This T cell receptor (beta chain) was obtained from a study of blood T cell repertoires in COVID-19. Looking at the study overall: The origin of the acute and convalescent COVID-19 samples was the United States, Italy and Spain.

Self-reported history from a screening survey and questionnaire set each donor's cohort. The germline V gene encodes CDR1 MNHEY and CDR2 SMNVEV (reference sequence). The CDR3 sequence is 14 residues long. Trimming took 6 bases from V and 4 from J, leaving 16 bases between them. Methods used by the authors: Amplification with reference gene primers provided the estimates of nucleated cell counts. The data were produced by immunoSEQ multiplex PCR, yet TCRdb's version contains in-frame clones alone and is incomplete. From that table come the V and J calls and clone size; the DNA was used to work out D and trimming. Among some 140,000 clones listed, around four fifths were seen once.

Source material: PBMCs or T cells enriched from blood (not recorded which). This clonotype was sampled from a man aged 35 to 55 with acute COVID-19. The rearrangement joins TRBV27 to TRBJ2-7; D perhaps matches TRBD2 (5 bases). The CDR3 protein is CASRTGVQTYEQYF. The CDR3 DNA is TGTGCCAGCAGAACCGGGGTTCAAACTTACGAGCAGTACTTC.